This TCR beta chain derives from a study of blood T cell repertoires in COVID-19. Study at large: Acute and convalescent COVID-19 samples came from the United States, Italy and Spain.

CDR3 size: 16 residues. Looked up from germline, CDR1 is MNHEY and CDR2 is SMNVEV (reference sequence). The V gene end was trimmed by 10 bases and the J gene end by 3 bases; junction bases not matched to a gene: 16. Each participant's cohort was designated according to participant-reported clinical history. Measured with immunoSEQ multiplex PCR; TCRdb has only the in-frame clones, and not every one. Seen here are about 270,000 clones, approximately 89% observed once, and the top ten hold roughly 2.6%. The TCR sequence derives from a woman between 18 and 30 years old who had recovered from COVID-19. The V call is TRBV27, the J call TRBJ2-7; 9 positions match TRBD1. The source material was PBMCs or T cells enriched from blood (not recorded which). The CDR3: CATGGSRDRGNYEQYF. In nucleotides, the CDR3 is TGTGCCACAGGGGGGTCCCGCGACAGGGGGAACTACGAGCAGTACTTC.